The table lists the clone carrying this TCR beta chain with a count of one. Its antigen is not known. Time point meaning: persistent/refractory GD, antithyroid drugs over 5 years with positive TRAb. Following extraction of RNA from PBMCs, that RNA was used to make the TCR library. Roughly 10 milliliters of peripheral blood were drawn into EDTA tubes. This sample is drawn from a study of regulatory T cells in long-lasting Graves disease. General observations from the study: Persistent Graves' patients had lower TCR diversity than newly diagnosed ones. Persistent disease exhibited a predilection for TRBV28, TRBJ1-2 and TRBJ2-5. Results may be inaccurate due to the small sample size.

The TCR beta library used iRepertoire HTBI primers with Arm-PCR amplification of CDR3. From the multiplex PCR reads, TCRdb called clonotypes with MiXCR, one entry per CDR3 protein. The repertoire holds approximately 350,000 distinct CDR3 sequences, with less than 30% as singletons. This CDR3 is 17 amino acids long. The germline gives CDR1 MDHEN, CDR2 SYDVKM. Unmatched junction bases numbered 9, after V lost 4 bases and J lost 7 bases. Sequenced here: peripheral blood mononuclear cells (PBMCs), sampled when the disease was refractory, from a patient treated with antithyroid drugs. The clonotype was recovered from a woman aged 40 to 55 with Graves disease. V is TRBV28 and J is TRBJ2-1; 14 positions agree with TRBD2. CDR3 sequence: CASSSIPGLAGDNEQFF. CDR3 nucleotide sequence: TGTGCCAGCAGTTCGATCCCGGGACTAGCGGGAGATAATGAGCAGTTCTTC.